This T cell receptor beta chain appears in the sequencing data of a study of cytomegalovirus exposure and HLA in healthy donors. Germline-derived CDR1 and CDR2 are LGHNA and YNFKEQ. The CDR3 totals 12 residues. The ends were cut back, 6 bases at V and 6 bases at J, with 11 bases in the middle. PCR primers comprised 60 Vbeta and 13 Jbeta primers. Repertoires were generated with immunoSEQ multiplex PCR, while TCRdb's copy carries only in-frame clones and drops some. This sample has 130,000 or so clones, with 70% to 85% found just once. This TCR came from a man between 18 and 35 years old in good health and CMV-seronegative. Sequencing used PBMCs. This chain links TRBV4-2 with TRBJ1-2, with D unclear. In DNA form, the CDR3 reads TGTGCCAGCAGGCAAACTCTCGATGGCTACACCTTC. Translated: CASRQTLDGYTF.